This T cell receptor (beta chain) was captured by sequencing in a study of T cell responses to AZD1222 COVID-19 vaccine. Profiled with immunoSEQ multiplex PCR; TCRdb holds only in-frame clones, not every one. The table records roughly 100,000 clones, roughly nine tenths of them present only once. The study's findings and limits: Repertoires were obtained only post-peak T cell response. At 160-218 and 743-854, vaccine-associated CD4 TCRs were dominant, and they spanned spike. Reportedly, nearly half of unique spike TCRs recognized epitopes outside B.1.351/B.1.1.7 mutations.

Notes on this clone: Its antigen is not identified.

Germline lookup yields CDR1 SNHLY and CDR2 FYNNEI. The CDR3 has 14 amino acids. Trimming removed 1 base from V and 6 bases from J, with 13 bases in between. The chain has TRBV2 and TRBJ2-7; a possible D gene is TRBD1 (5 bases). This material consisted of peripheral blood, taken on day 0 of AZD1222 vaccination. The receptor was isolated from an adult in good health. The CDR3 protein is CASSEGGRVGEQYF. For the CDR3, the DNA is TGTGCCAGCAGTGAAGGGGGCAGGGTGGGCGAGCAGTACTTC.